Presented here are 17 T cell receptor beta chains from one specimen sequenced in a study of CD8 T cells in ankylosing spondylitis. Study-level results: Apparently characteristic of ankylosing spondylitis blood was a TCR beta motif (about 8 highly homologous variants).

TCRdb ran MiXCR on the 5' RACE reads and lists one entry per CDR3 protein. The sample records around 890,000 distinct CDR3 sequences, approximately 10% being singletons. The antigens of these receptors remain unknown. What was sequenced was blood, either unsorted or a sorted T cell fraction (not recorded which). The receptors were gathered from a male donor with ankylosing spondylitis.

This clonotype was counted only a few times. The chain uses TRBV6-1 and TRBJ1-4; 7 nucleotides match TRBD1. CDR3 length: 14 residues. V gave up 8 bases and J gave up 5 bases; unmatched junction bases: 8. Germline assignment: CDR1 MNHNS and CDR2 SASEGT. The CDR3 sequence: CASEPGGWNEKLFF. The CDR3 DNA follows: TGTGCCAGCGAACCAGGGGGTTGGAATGAAAAACTGTTTTTT.

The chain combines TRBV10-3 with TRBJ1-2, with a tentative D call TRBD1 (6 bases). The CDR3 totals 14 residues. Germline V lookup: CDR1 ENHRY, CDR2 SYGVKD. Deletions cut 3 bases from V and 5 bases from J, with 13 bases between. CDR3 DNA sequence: TGTGCCATCAGTGATTTACAGGGAACTTATGGCTACACCTTC. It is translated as CAISDLQGTYGYTF.

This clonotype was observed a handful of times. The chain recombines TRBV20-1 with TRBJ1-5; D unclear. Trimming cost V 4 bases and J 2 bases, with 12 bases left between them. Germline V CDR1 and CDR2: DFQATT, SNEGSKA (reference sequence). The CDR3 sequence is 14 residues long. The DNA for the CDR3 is TGCAGTGCTATAGGTCTGACCCGCAATCAGCCCCAGCATTTT. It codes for CSAIGLTRNQPQHF.

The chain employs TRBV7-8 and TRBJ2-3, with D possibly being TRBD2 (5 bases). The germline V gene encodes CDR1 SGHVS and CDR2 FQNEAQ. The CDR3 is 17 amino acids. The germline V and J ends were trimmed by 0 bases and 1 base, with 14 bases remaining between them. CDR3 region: CASSLARVQRRTDTQYF. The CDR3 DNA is TGTGCCAGCAGCTTAGCGCGGGTCCAAAGACGCACAGATACGCAGTATTTT.

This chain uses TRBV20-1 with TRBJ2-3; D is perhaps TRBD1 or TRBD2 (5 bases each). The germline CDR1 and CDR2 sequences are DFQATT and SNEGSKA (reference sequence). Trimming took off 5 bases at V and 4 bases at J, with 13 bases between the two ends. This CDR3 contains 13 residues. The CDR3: CSAAEGWPDTQYF. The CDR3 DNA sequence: TGCAGTGCTGCCGAGGGGTGGCCAGATACGCAGTATTTT.

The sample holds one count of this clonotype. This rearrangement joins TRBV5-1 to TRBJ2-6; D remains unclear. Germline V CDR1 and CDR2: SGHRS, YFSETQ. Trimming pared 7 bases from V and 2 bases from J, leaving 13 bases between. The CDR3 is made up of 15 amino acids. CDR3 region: CASSTQRTGANVLTF. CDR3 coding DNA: TGCGCCAGCTCGACACAACGGACTGGGGCCAACGTCCTGACTTTC.

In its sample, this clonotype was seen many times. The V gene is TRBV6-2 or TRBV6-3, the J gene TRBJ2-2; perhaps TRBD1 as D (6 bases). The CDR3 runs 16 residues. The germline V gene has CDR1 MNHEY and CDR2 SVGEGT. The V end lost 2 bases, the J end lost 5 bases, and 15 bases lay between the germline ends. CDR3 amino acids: CASSYPHRVRTGELFF. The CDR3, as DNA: TGTGCCAGCAGTTACCCTCACAGGGTTAGGACCGGGGAGCTGTTTTTT.

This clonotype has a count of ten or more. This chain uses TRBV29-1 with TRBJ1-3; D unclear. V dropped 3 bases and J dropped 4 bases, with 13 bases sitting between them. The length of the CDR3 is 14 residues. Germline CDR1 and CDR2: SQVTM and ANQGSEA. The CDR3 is CSVDRWDPGNTIYF. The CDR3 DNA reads TGCAGCGTTGATAGGTGGGATCCGGGAAACACCATATATTTT.

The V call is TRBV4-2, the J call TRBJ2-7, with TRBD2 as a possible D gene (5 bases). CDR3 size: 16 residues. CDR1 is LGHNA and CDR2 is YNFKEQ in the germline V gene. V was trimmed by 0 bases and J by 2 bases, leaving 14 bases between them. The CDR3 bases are TGTGCCAGCAGCCAAGACACAAGCGGTGCGCCCTACGAGCAGTACTTC. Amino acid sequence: CASSQDTSGAPYEQYF.

CDR3 region: CSARTSGGVTTGELFF. The CDR3 DNA reads as TGCAGTGCCAGGACTAGCGGGGGGGTCACCACCGGGGAGCTGTTTTTT. The chain carries TRBV20-1 and TRBJ2-2; 15 bases are a match to TRBD2. Trimming removed 6 bases from V and 4 bases from J; junction bases left unmatched: 6. This CDR3 region has 16 residues. Per germline, CDR1 DFQATT and CDR2 SNEGSKA (reference sequence).

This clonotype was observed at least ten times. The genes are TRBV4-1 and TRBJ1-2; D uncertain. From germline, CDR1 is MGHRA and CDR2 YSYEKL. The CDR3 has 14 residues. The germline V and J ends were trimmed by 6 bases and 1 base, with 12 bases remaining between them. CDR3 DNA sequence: TGCGCCAGCAGTTTACAGAATGTTAACTATGGCTACACCTTC. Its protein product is CASSLQNVNYGYTF.

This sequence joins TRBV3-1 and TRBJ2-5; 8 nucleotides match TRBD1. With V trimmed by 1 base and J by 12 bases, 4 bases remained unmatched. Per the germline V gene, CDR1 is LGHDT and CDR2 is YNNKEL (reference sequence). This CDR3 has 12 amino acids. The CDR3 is CASSQGQGNEYF. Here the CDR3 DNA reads TGTGCCAGCAGCCAAGGACAGGGGAATGAGTACTTC.

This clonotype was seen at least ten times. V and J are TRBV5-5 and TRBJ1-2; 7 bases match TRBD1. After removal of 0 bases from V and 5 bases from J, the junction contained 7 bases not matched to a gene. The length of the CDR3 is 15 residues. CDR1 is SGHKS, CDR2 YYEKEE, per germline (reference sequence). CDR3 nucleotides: TGTGCCAGCAGCTTGGGGGACAGAGAAATGTATGGCTACACCTTC. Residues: CASSLGDREMYGYTF.

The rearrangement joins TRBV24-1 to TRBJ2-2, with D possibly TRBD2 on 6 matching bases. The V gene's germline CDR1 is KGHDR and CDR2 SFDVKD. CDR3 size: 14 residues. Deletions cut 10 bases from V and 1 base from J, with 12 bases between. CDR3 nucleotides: TGTGCCACGCGGGGCAGGAAGAACACCGGGGAGCTGTTTTTT. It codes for CATRGRKNTGELFF.

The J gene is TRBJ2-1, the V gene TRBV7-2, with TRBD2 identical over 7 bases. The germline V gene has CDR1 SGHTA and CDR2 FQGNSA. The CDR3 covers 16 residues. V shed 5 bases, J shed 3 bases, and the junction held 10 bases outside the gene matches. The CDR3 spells CASSPAGVHRYNEQFF. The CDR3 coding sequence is TGTGCCAGCAGCCCCGCGGGGGTCCACCGCTACAATGAGCAGTTCTTC.

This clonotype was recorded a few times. CDR3 loop: CASSFGGGEEKLFF. In nucleotides, the CDR3 is TGTGCCAGCAGCTTCGGAGGGGGCGAAGAAAAACTGTTTTTT. The V gene is TRBV7-2, the J gene TRBJ1-4; 7 bases line up with TRBD1. The germline gives CDR1 SGHTA, CDR2 FQGNSA. This CDR3 contains 14 residues. Unmatched junction bases numbered 6, after V lost 3 bases and J lost 8 bases.

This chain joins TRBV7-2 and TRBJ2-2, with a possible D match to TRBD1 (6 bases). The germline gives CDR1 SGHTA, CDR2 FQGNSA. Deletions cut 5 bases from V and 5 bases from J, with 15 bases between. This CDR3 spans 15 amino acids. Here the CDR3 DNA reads TGTGCCAGCAGCCGCTACAGGGACCTAACCGGGGAGCTGTTTTTT. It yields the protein CASSRYRDLTGELFF.